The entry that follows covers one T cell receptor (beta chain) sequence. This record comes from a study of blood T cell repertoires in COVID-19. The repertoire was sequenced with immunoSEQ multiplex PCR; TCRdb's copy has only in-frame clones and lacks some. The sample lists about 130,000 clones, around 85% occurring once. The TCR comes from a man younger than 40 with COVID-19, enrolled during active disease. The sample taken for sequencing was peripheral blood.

The CDR3 here is CASSLGRGPLNTEAFF. In DNA, the CDR3 is TGTGCCAGCAGCTTAGGAAGGGGCCCTCTGAACACTGAAGCTTTCTTT. The chain is built from TRBV13 and TRBJ1-1, with D tentatively TRBD1 (5 bases). V was shortened by 0 bases and J by 0 bases, with 11 bases between the two germline ends. Germline assignment: CDR1 PRHDT and CDR2 FYEKMQ (reference sequence). CDR3 length: 16 residues.